The clone carrying this T cell receptor beta chain was seen a few times. This sample was included in a study of Ad26.COV2.S vaccination and SARS-CoV-2 variants. Overall study context: Administration of Ad26.COV2.S was intramuscular, either once or twice 56 days apart.

Stated treatment: some 19 received Ad26.COV2.S at low or high dose, single or two shots; about 5 received placebo; per-sample allocation not given. Day 63 following the first vaccine or placebo injection was when the samples were taken. Germline-derived CDR1 and CDR2 are MNHEY and SVGAGI. Trimming left V 6 bases short and J 2 bases short, with 11 bases between. The CDR3 sequence is 14 residues long. The data were produced by immunoSEQ multiplex PCR, yet TCRdb's version contains in-frame clones alone and is incomplete. Among approximately 360,000 clones listed, around 82% were seen once. This rearrangement joins TRBV6-5 to TRBJ1-3, with D maybe TRBD1 (5 bases). The origin of this receptor is a person aged 18 to 59 who received the Ad26.COV2.S COVID-19 vaccine or a placebo. Sequencing was performed on peripheral blood, taken in a trial of Ad26.COV2.S vaccine versus placebo. The CDR3 DNA sequence: TGTGCCAGCAGAGCCGGGACTCCTGGAAACACCATATATTTT. It codes for CASRAGTPGNTIYF.